Each of the 14 T cell receptor beta chains below was sequenced from the same sample in a study of neurological immune-mediated disorders. TCRdb analysed the 5' RACE reads with MiXCR anew, one entry per CDR3 protein. The sample contains roughly 75,000 distinct CDR3 sequences, 2% to 3% of which appear only once. What was sequenced was PBMCs. Every receptor here comes from a woman in her twenties or thirties with multiple sclerosis.

This clonotype was observed many times. The chain employs TRBV20-1 and TRBJ2-7; D is undetermined. This CDR3 is built from 13 residues. Germline values: CDR1 DFQATT, CDR2 SNEGSKA (reference sequence). The V end was cut by 3 bases, the J end by 2 bases, with 11 bases between. CDR3 DNA sequence: TGCAGTGCTAGCTCGGAGAAAACCTACGAGCAGTACTTC. Amino acids: CSASSEKTYEQYF.

This clonotype was picked up many times. CDR3 in DNA: TGCGCCAGCAACCCCGGAGCGGGGGCGGAGACCCAGTACTTC. Protein sequence: CASNPGAGAETQYF. This chain links TRBV5-1 with TRBJ2-5; TRBD2 matches at 8 bases. This CDR3 is built from 14 residues. V lost 6 bases, J lost 5 bases, and 9 bases stayed unmatched. Looked up from germline, CDR1 is SGHRS and CDR2 is YFSETQ.

This clonotype has at least ten counts. The chain has TRBV20-1 and TRBJ2-1; TRBD2 aligns across 11 bases. The CDR3 length is 17 residues. From germline, CDR1 is DFQATT and CDR2 SNEGSKA (reference sequence). The V segment lost 1 base and the J segment 3 bases; nucleotides outside the gene matches: 8. The CDR3, as DNA: TGCAGTGCTAGAGTCTTAGCGGGAGGGCCCTTCTACAATGAGCAGTTCTTC. The encoded protein is CSARVLAGGPFYNEQFF.

The table lists this clonotype with many counts. This rearrangement joins TRBV20-1 to TRBJ2-1; D might be TRBD2 (5 bases). Germline V gene sequence: CDR1 DFQATT, CDR2 SNEGSKA (reference sequence). Trimming shortened V by 3 bases and J by 5 bases, and 11 bases separated the two germline ends. The CDR3 runs 13 residues. The DNA of the CDR3 is TGCAGTGCTAGTCGGGGAGAGCACAATGAGCAGTTCTTC. This gives the protein CSASRGEHNEQFF.

This clonotype appeared many times. This chain links TRBV12-3 or TRBV12-4 with TRBJ2-3; D call uncertain. Trimming pared 2 bases from V and 4 bases from J, leaving 7 bases between. There are 13 residues in the CDR3. CDR3 sequence reads: CASSLPPPDTQYF. CDR3 nucleotides: TGTGCCAGCAGTTTACCCCCCCCAGATACGCAGTATTTT.

There are many counts of this clonotype. The chain has TRBV2 and TRBJ2-1, with TRBD2 matching 10 bases. Germline V gives CDR1 SNHLY, CDR2 FYNNEI. The junction had 13 bases not matched to a gene; V was cut back by 7 bases and J by 7 bases. There are 16 residues in the CDR3. The DNA for the CDR3 is TGTGCCAGCAACCAAGGGCTAGCGGGAGTATGGAATGAGCAGTTCTTC. The encoded protein is CASNQGLAGVWNEQFF.

This clonotype was seen ten or more times. This chain uses TRBV7-9 with TRBJ2-1, with 12 bases matching TRBD2. Germline V lookup: CDR1 SEHNR, CDR2 FQNEAQ (reference sequence). The CDR3 covers 16 residues. Unmatched junction bases numbered 3, after V lost 5 bases and J lost 1 base. The CDR3 DNA is TGTGCCAGCAGCGGAGGACTAGCGGGGTCCTACAATGAGCAGTTCTTC. As protein: CASSGGLAGSYNEQFF.

This clonotype was seen many times. This rearrangement joins TRBV3-1 to TRBJ1-1; D not certain. The germline CDR1 and CDR2 sequences are LGHDT and YNNKEL (reference sequence). Deletions cut 3 bases from V and 8 bases from J, with 10 bases between. The CDR3 sequence is 12 residues long. CDR3 bases: TGTGCCAGCAGCCACGACCATCTAGAAGCTTTCTTT. This translates into CASSHDHLEAFF.

This clonotype has at least ten counts. CDR3 region: CASSFPSAPPYNEQFF. In DNA, the CDR3 is TGTGCCAGCAGTTTCCCGTCGGCTCCACCCTACAATGAGCAGTTCTTC. The genes are TRBV28 and TRBJ2-1, with unresolved D. The CDR3 has 16 residues. V was pared by 3 bases and J by 2 bases, with 14 bases between. The germline V gene encodes CDR1 MDHEN and CDR2 SYDVKM.

A note on this clonotype: This may be a read error: a much more frequent sequence differs by one nucleotide. The V call is TRBV5-1, the J call TRBJ1-1, with a weak D call TRBD1 (6 bases). This CDR3 spans 13 amino acids. Per germline, CDR1 SGHRS and CDR2 YFSETQ. V dropped 4 bases and J dropped 11 bases, with 18 bases sitting between them. CDR3 nucleotide sequence: TGCGCCAGCAGCCCCCGGGACATACATGACGCTTTCTTT. Residues: CASSPRDIHDAFF.

This clonotype was seen many times. This rearrangement joins TRBV27 to TRBJ1-5; tentative D call: TRBD1 (5 bases). The CDR3 runs to 14 residues. V was cut by 3 bases and J by 6 bases, with 12 bases left in between. Germline-derived CDR1 and CDR2 are MNHEY and SMNVEV (reference sequence). CDR3 residues: CASSFGGGSQPQHF. In DNA, the CDR3 is TGTGCCAGCAGTTTTGGGGGAGGCAGTCAGCCCCAGCATTTT.

This clonotype was detected many times. This rearrangement joins TRBV29-1 to TRBJ2-3; D unresolved. CDR1 and CDR2 (germline): SQVTM, ANQGSEA. V lost 8 bases, J lost 0 bases, and 12 bases lay in between. The CDR3 has 13 amino acids. DNA for the CDR3: TGCAGCCACTTACCTTATAGCACAGATACGCAGTATTTT. It codes for CSHLPYSTDTQYF.

This clonotype was picked up many times. In DNA, the CDR3 is TGTGCCATCGGGACTTCACCCGAGACCCAGTACTTC. It yields the protein CAIGTSPETQYF. The gene calls are TRBV10-3 and TRBJ2-5; D possibly corresponds to TRBD2 (6 bases). Looked up from germline, CDR1 is ENHRY and CDR2 is SYGVKD. The CDR3 length is 12 residues. Trimming removed 8 bases from V and 5 bases from J, with 12 bases in between.

In its sample, this clonotype was seen many times. The chain's CDR3 is CASSGSWVETQYF. The CDR3 bases are TGTGCCAGCAGCGGGAGTTGGGTTGAGACCCAGTACTTC. The V call is TRBV9, the J call TRBJ2-5; D is ambiguous. Deletions cut 3 bases from V and 5 bases from J, with 11 bases between. Germline V gene data show CDR1 as SGDLS and CDR2 as YYNGEE. The CDR3 has 13 amino acids.